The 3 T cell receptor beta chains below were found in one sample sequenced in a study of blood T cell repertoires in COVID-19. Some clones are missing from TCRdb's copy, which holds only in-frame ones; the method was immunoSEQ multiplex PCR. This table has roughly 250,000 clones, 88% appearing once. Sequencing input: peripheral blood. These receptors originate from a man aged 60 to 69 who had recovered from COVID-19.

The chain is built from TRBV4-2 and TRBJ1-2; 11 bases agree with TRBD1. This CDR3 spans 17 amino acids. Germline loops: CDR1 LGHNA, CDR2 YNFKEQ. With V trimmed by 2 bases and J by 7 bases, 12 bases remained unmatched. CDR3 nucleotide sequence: TGTGCCAGCAGCCAACCCGGGACAGGGGGTACCGTACGTGGCTACACCTTC. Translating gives CASSQPGTGGTVRGYTF.

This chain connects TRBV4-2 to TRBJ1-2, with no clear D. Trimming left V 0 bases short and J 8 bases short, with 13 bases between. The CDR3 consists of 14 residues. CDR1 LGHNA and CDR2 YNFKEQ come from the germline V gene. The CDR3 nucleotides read TGTGCCAGCAGCCAAGATCTTCGAGGGAGGGGCTACACCTTC. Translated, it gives CASSQDLRGRGYTF.

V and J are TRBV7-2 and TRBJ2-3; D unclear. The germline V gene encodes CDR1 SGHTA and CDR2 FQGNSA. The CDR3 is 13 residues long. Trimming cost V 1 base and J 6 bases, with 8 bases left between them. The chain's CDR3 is CASSLVPRDTQYF. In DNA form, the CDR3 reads TGTGCCAGCAGCTTAGTACCCCGGGATACGCAGTATTTT.